This T cell receptor beta chain was captured by sequencing in a study of cytomegalovirus exposure and HLA in healthy donors. General observations from the study: According to the study, 150 to 200 TCR beta chains were cytomegalovirus-associated. The study found most TCR sequences rare, yet found some public TCRs in many donors. Researchers reported that a few CMV-associated chains were confirmed in vitro as CMV antigen-specific.

Looked up from germline, CDR1 is SGHDT and CDR2 is YYEEEE. The CDR3 extends over 12 amino acids. With 4 bases removed from V and 2 bases from J, the gap between germline ends came to 4 bases. The table came from immunoSEQ multiplex PCR; TCRdb's copy has only in-frame clones and leaves some out. The table records some 59,000 clones, 85% to 90% of them present only once. With respect to this clone: Its target is not known.

Sequencing used PBMCs. This receptor was taken from a young woman in good health and CMV-seronegative. V is TRBV5-6 and J is TRBJ1-3; no definite D call. CDR3 sequence (DNA): TGTGCCAGCAGCGCTACTGGAAACACCATATATTTT. This translates into CASSATGNTIYF.